These T cell receptor beta chains were read from a single sample in a study of T-cell reconstitution after alpha-beta-depleted transplantation in children. One entry per CDR3 protein results from TCRdb running MiXCR on the PCR reads. Of some 200,000 distinct CDR3 sequences listed, about 8.7% were seen once; the top ten hold 35% to 45%. The sample consisted of PBMCs, mostly from graft donor cells, taken 360 days after TCRalphabeta/CD19-depleted stem cell transplant. Source of these receptors: a male patient between 2 and 10 years old who had a stem cell transplant for acute myeloid leukemia, so the T cells may come from the graft donor. CDR3s include the opening cysteine and the closing phenylalanine or tryptophan. Fields, in order: clone size, V gene, J gene, D gene, CDR3 protein, CDR3 DNA. A D gene is named only where the DNA matches it firmly. Size is omitted from some rows. Given values are once, few, many or a class for expanded clones.

abundance: many; v_gene: TRBV10-3; j_gene: TRBJ2-7; d_gene: NA; CDR3aa: CAISDPNPYEQYF; CDR3nt: TGTGCCATCAGTGATCCGAACCCCTACGAGCAGTACTTC
abundance: NA; v_gene: TRBV7-9; j_gene: TRBJ1-2; d_gene: TRBD1; CDR3aa: CASRTSPQTGGSSGYTF; CDR3nt: TGTGCCAGCAGGACTAGTCCCCAGACAGGGGGCAGTTCTGGCTACACCTTC
abundance: few; v_gene: TRBV30; j_gene: TRBJ2-2; d_gene: NA; CDR3aa: CAWEVTRTSGELFF; CDR3nt: TGTGCCTGGGAGGTAACTAGGACCAGCGGGGAGCTGTTTTTT
abundance: NA; v_gene: TRBV5-6; j_gene: TRBJ2-7; d_gene: TRBD2; CDR3aa: CASTSVGSGPPPVIF; CDR3nt: TGTGCCAGCACCTCTGTGGGTAGCGGGCCCCCACCGGTTATCTTC
abundance: once; v_gene: TRBV30; j_gene: TRBJ2-1; d_gene: NA; CDR3aa: CAGRTSGYNEQFF; CDR3nt: TGTGCCGGACGGACCAGTGGATACAATGAGCAGTTCTTC
abundance: once; v_gene: TRBV15; j_gene: TRBJ2-3; d_gene: TRBD2; CDR3aa: CATSGEGQDTQYF; CDR3nt: TGTGCCACCAGCGGGGAGGGCCAGGATACGCAGTATTTT
abundance: NA; v_gene: TRBV7-6; j_gene: TRBJ1-4; d_gene: NA; CDR3aa: CASSFAGATNEKLFF; CDR3nt: TGTGCCAGCAGCTTCGCGGGGGCAACTAATGAAAAACTGTTTTTT
abundance: few; v_gene: TRBV5-1; j_gene: TRBJ1-1; d_gene: NA; CDR3aa: CASSKWPLRTDPGNTEAFF; CDR3nt: TGCGCCAGCAGCAAATGGCCTCTCCGGACAGACCCGGGCAACACTGAAGCTTTCTTT
abundance: many; v_gene: TRBV12-3/TRBV12-4; j_gene: TRBJ2-5; d_gene: NA; CDR3aa: CASSSNEGSQETQYF; CDR3nt: TGTGCCAGCAGCTCCAACGAAGGTAGCCAAGAGACCCAGTACTTC
abundance: NA; v_gene: TRBV20-1; j_gene: TRBJ2-1; d_gene: NA; CDR3aa: CSARVDEQFF; CDR3nt: TGCAGTGCTAGAGTCGATGAGCAGTTCTTC
abundance: NA; v_gene: TRBV15; j_gene: TRBJ1-6; d_gene: NA; CDR3aa: CATSRDRLNSPLHF; CDR3nt: TGTGCCACCAGCAGAGATCGGCTGAATTCACCCCTCCACTTT
abundance: NA; v_gene: TRBV18; j_gene: TRBJ1-2; d_gene: TRBD1; CDR3aa: CASSPPARGPGYTF; CDR3nt: TGTGCCAGCTCACCACCGGCCAGGGGGCCTGGCTACACCTTC
abundance: NA; v_gene: TRBV18; j_gene: TRBJ2-3; d_gene: NA; CDR3aa: CASSPRTSTSTDTQYF; CDR3nt: TGTGCCAGCTCACCGCGTACTAGCACTAGCACAGATACGCAGTATTTT
abundance: few; v_gene: TRBV7-3; j_gene: TRBJ1-1; d_gene: TRBD1; CDR3aa: CASSHSGQGAAEAFF; CDR3nt: TGTGCCAGCAGCCACAGTGGACAGGGGGCCGCTGAAGCTTTCTTT
abundance: many; v_gene: TRBV5-1; j_gene: TRBJ2-3; d_gene: NA; CDR3aa: CASSLSLATNTDTQYF; CDR3nt: TGCGCCAGCAGCTTGAGCCTAGCGACCAACACAGATACGCAGTATTTT
abundance: many; v_gene: TRBV12-3/TRBV12-4; j_gene: TRBJ2-5; d_gene: TRBD2; CDR3aa: CASSASGLQETQYF; CDR3nt: TGTGCCAGCTCTGCTAGCGGCCTTCAAGAGACCCAGTACTTC
abundance: many; v_gene: TRBV7-8; j_gene: TRBJ2-4; d_gene: TRBD2; CDR3aa: CASSLDGLAGTQTAKNIQYF; CDR3nt: TGTGCCAGCAGCCTGGACGGACTAGCGGGGACCCAAACGGCCAAAAACATTCAGTACTTC
abundance: few; v_gene: TRBV20-1; j_gene: TRBJ2-1; d_gene: NA; CDR3aa: CSARGYERDLPYNEQFF; CDR3nt: TGCAGTGCTAGAGGGTATGAGCGTGACCTTCCCTACAATGAGCAGTTCTTC
abundance: many; v_gene: TRBV5-1; j_gene: TRBJ2-3; d_gene: TRBD2; CDR3aa: CASSSGGDRTDTQYF; CDR3nt: TGCGCCAGCAGCTCTGGGGGGGATCGCACAGATACGCAGTATTTT
abundance: few; v_gene: TRBV20-1; j_gene: TRBJ2-5; d_gene: TRBD2; CDR3aa: CSALAGNQETQYF; CDR3nt: TGCAGTGCACTAGCGGGGAATCAAGAGACCCAGTACTTC
abundance: many; v_gene: TRBV12-3/TRBV12-4; j_gene: TRBJ2-3; d_gene: NA; CDR3aa: CASRRQDLTDTQYF; CDR3nt: TGTGCCAGCAGGCGACAGGACCTCACAGATACGCAGTATTTT
abundance: NA; v_gene: TRBV6-1; j_gene: TRBJ2-5; d_gene: TRBD2; CDR3aa: CASSPSSSGQETQYF; CDR3nt: TGTGCCAGCAGTCCCTCCTCTAGCGGACAAGAGACCCAGTACTTC
abundance: many; v_gene: TRBV10-3; j_gene: TRBJ1-2; d_gene: NA; CDR3aa: CAIRETGRDGYTF; CDR3nt: TGTGCCATCAGAGAGACAGGAAGGGATGGCTACACCTTC
abundance: NA; v_gene: TRBV5-1; j_gene: TRBJ2-7; d_gene: TRBD1; CDR3aa: CASSLEGARHEQYF; CDR3nt: TGCGCCAGCAGCTTGGAGGGGGCGCGCCACGAGCAGTACTTC
abundance: many; v_gene: TRBV15; j_gene: TRBJ2-5; d_gene: NA; CDR3aa: CATSRDRDTVETQYF; CDR3nt: TGTGCCACCAGCAGAGATCGCGACACCGTGGAGACCCAGTACTTC
abundance: few; v_gene: TRBV2; j_gene: TRBJ2-5; d_gene: NA; CDR3aa: CASSETRAYF; CDR3nt: TGTGCCAGCAGTGAAACCCGGGCATACTTC
abundance: many; v_gene: TRBV4-2; j_gene: TRBJ1-6; d_gene: NA; CDR3aa: CASSHPGADSPLHF; CDR3nt: TGTGCCAGCAGCCATCCTGGGGCGGATTCACCCCTCCACTTT
abundance: many; v_gene: TRBV29-1; j_gene: TRBJ2-1; d_gene: TRBD2; CDR3aa: CSVVGESGGSYNEQFF; CDR3nt: TGCAGCGTTGTAGGGGAGAGCGGGGGATCCTACAATGAGCAGTTCTTC
abundance: many; v_gene: TRBV14; j_gene: TRBJ1-5; d_gene: NA; CDR3aa: CASSQASNQPQHF; CDR3nt: TGTGCCAGCAGCCAAGCCAGCAATCAGCCCCAGCATTTT
abundance: many; v_gene: TRBV20-1; j_gene: TRBJ2-1; d_gene: TRBD2; CDR3aa: CSAHIGGRDEQFF; CDR3nt: TGCAGTGCTCACATCGGGGGGAGGGATGAGCAGTTCTTC
abundance: many; v_gene: TRBV29-1; j_gene: TRBJ2-6; d_gene: NA; CDR3aa: CSVGTSGANVLTF; CDR3nt: TGCAGCGTGGGGACCTCTGGGGCCAACGTCCTGACTTTC
abundance: NA; v_gene: TRBV6-2/TRBV6-3; j_gene: TRBJ1-6; d_gene: NA; CDR3aa: CASSLYKDSPLHF; CDR3nt: TGTGCCAGCAGTTTATACAAGGATTCACCCCTCCACTTT
abundance: NA; v_gene: TRBV12-3/TRBV12-4; j_gene: TRBJ2-1; d_gene: NA; CDR3aa: CASRPREVAAGGQFF; CDR3nt: TGTGCCAGCAGACCCCGTGAGGTAGCGGCTGGGGGGCAGTTCTTC
abundance: NA; v_gene: TRBV7-2; j_gene: TRBJ2-7; d_gene: NA; CDR3aa: CASSWVDGSYEQYF; CDR3nt: TGTGCCAGCAGCTGGGTAGACGGCAGCTACGAGCAGTACTTC
abundance: NA; v_gene: TRBV27; j_gene: TRBJ2-4; d_gene: NA; CDR3aa: CASSSIPVGVASRRNIQYF; CDR3nt: TGTGCCAGCAGTTCCATCCCGGTTGGGGTAGCGTCGCGAAGAAACATTCAGTACTTC
abundance: few; v_gene: TRBV20-1; j_gene: TRBJ2-3; d_gene: TRBD2; CDR3aa: CSARDLSGVLPSTDTQYF; CDR3nt: TGCAGTGCTAGAGATCTCAGCGGGGTATTGCCTAGCACAGATACGCAGTATTTT
abundance: many; v_gene: TRBV20-1; j_gene: TRBJ2-3; d_gene: NA; CDR3aa: CSAASRTPTDTQYF; CDR3nt: TGCAGTGCTGCCTCTCGGACCCCCACAGATACGCAGTATTTT
abundance: NA; v_gene: TRBV18; j_gene: TRBJ2-2; d_gene: NA; CDR3aa: CASSPFRRTTDTGELFF; CDR3nt: TGTGCCAGCTCACCTTTCCGAAGGACGACAGACACCGGGGAGCTGTTTTTT
abundance: NA; v_gene: TRBV29-1; j_gene: TRBJ2-5; d_gene: NA; CDR3aa: CSVGRGLLETQYF; CDR3nt: TGCAGCGTTGGGAGGGGGCTGTTGGAGACCCAGTACTTC
abundance: few; v_gene: TRBV5-6; j_gene: TRBJ2-3; d_gene: NA; CDR3aa: CASSLRTTSKTDTQYF; CDR3nt: TGTGCCAGCAGCTTGCGGACTACTAGTAAGACAGATACGCAGTATTTT
abundance: NA; v_gene: TRBV12-3/TRBV12-4; j_gene: TRBJ1-1; d_gene: NA; CDR3aa: CASSFRGLGTEAFF; CDR3nt: TGTGCCAGCAGTTTCAGGGGATTAGGGACTGAAGCTTTCTTT
abundance: few; v_gene: TRBV7-2; j_gene: TRBJ2-3; d_gene: NA; CDR3aa: CASSLVREGGDTQYF; CDR3nt: TGTGCCAGCAGCTTAGTCCGGGAAGGTGGCGATACGCAGTATTTT
abundance: many; v_gene: TRBV11-1; j_gene: TRBJ2-1; d_gene: TRBD1; CDR3aa: CASSTRTGGYFEHTDNEQFF; CDR3nt: TGTGCCAGCAGCACGAGGACAGGAGGCTATTTTGAACACACTGACAATGAGCAGTTCTTC
abundance: NA; v_gene: TRBV6-1; j_gene: TRBJ2-7; d_gene: TRBD2; CDR3aa: CASGLAASYEQYF; CDR3nt: TGTGCCAGCGGACTAGCGGCATCCTACGAGCAGTACTTC
abundance: many; v_gene: TRBV20-1; j_gene: TRBJ2-1; d_gene: NA; CDR3aa: CSASNGRETVHNEQFF; CDR3nt: TGCAGTGCTAGCAATGGCAGGGAAACGGTACACAATGAGCAGTTCTTC
abundance: many; v_gene: TRBV12-3/TRBV12-4; j_gene: TRBJ2-7; d_gene: NA; CDR3aa: CASSLVRSSYEQYF; CDR3nt: TGTGCCAGCAGTTTAGTTCGCAGTTCCTACGAGCAGTACTTC
abundance: many; v_gene: TRBV10-3; j_gene: TRBJ1-5; d_gene: NA; CDR3aa: CAISEVGQPQHF; CDR3nt: TGTGCCATCAGTGAGGTCGGTCAGCCCCAGCATTTT
abundance: few; v_gene: TRBV20-1; j_gene: TRBJ1-1; d_gene: NA; CDR3aa: CSARDPRGPEAFF; CDR3nt: TGCAGTGCTAGAGATCCCAGGGGCCCTGAAGCTTTCTTT
abundance: NA; v_gene: TRBV7-8; j_gene: TRBJ2-3; d_gene: NA; CDR3aa: CASSSTRSQRAYTDTQYF; CDR3nt: TGTGCCAGCAGCTCTACCCGATCCCAACGGGCCTACACAGATACGCAGTATTTT
abundance: NA; v_gene: TRBV6-2/TRBV6-3; j_gene: TRBJ2-7; d_gene: NA; CDR3aa: CASSLAEEQYF; CDR3nt: TGTGCCAGCAGCCTAGCCGAGGAGCAGTACTTC
abundance: NA; v_gene: TRBV5-1; j_gene: TRBJ2-1; d_gene: TRBD2; CDR3aa: CASLGTSGLYNEQFF; CDR3nt: TGCGCCAGCCTCGGGACTAGCGGTTTATACAATGAGCAGTTCTTC
abundance: many; v_gene: TRBV20-1; j_gene: TRBJ2-5; d_gene: NA; CDR3aa: CSARVERGTQYF; CDR3nt: TGCAGTGCTAGAGTGGAAAGGGGGACCCAGTACTTC
abundance: few; v_gene: TRBV29-1; j_gene: TRBJ1-2; d_gene: NA; CDR3aa: CSVDGHMGYGGYTF; CDR3nt: TGCAGCGTTGATGGACATATGGGGTATGGTGGCTACACCTTC
abundance: many; v_gene: TRBV12-3/TRBV12-4; j_gene: TRBJ2-5; d_gene: NA; CDR3aa: CASSSTRGTHQETQYF; CDR3nt: TGTGCCAGCAGTTCAACCAGAGGGACTCATCAAGAGACCCAGTACTTC